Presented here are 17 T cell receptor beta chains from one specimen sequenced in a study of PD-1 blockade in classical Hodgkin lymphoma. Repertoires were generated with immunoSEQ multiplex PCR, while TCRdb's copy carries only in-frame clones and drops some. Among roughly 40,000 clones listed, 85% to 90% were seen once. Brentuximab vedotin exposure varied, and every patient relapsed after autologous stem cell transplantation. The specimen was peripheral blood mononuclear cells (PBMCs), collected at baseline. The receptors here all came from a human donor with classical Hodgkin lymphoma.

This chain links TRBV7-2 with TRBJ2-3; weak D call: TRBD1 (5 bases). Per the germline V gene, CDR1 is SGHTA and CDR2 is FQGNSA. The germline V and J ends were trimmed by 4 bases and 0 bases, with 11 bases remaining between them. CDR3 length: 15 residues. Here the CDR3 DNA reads TGTGCCAGCAGCTCGATCCCAGGGAGCACAGATACGCAGTATTTT. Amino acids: CASSSIPGSTDTQYF. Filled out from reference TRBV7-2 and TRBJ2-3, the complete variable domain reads GAGVSQSPSNKVTEKGKDVELRCDPISGHTALYWYRQSLGQGLEFLIYFQGNSAPDKSGLPSDRFSAERTGGSVSTLTIQRTQQEDSAVYLCASSSIPGSTDTQYFGPGTRLTVL.

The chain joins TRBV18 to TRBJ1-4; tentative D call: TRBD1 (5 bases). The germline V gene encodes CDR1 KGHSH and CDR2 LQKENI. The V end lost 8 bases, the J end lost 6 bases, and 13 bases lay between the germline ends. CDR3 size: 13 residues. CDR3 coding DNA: TGTGCCAGCCAGACAGCAATTTATGAAAAACTGTTTTTT. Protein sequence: CASQTAIYEKLFF.

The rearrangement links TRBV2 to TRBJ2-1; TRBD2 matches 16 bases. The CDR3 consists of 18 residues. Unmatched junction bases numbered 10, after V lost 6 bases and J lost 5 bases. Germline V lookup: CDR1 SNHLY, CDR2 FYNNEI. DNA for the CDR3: TGTGCCAGCAGACCCCCGGGACTAGCGGGAGGGCTGAACAATGAGCAGTTCTTC. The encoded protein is CASRPPGLAGGLNNEQFF.

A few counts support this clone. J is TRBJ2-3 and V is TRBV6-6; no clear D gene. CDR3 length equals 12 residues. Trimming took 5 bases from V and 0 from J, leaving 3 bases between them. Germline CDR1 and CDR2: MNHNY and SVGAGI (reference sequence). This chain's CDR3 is CASSISTDTQYF. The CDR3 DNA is TGTGCCAGCAGTATCAGCACAGATACGCAGTATTTT.

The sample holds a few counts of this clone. Here the CDR3 reads CASSSKLARGGEQYF. For the CDR3, the DNA is TGTGCCAGCAGCTCGAAACTAGCCCGAGGGGGTGAGCAGTACTTC. V is TRBV11-1 and J is TRBJ2-7; D assignment may be TRBD1 or TRBD2 (6 bases each). The CDR3 runs 15 residues. Germline V gene data show CDR1 as SGHAT and CDR2 as FQDESV (reference sequence). V lost 4 bases and J 7 bases, leaving 20 bases between the germline ends. Complete variable domain (other parts from reference TRBV11-1 and TRBJ2-7): EAEVAQSPRYKITEKSQAVAFWCDPISGHATLYWYRQILGQGPELLVQFQDESVVDDSQLPKDRFSAERLKGVDSTLKIQPAELGDSAMYLCASSSKLARGGEQYFGPGTRLTVT.

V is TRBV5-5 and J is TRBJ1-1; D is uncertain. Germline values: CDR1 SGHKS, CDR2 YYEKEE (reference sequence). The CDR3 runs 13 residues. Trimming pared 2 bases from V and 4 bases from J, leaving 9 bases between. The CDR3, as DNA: TGTGCCAGCAGCTTTTGGGGATCCACTGAAGCTTTCTTT. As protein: CASSFWGSTEAFF.

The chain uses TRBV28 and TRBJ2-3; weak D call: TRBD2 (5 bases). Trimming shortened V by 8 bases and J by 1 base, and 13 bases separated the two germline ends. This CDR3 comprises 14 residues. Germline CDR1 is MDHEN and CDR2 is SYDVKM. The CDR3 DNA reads TGTGCCAGCGGAAGGGAGTTCGGCACAGATACGCAGTATTTT. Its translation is CASGREFGTDTQYF. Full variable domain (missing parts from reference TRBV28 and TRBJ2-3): DVKVTQSSRYLVKRTGEKVFLECVQDMDHENMFWYRQDPGLGLRLIYFSYDVKMKEKGDIPEGYSVSREKKERFSLILESASTNQTSMYLCASGREFGTDTQYFGPGTRLTVL.

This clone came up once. The CDR3 region has the DNA TGTGCCAGCAATACAATCCGGGACAGGGTACCCAATGAGCAGTTCTTC. Translated: CASNTIRDRVPNEQFF. The gene calls are TRBV21-1 and TRBJ2-1; TRBD1, as called in the table, went unchecked against the DNA. TRBV21-1 is recorded as a pseudogene. The length of the CDR3 is 16 residues.

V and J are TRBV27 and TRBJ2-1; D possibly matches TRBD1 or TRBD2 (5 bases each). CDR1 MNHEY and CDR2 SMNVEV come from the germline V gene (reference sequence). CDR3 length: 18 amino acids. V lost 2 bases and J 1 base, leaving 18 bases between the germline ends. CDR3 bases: TGTGCCAGCAGTTTAAGGGGACGGGGTATCCTTTCCTACAATGAGCAGTTCTTC. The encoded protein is CASSLRGRGILSYNEQFF.

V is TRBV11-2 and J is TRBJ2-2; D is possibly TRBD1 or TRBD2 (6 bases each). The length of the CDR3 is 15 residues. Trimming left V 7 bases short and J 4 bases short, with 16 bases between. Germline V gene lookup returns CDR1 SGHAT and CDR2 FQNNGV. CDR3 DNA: TGTGCCAGCATCCTAGGGGGGTTCGGCACCGGGGAGCTGTTTTTT. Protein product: CASILGGFGTGELFF.

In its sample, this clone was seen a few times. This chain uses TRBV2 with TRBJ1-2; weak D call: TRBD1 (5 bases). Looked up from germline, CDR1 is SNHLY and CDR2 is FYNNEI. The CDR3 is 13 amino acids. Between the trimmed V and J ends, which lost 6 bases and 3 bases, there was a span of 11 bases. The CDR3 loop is CASRGQGHYGYTF. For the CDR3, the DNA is TGTGCCAGCAGGGGGCAGGGCCACTATGGCTACACCTTC.

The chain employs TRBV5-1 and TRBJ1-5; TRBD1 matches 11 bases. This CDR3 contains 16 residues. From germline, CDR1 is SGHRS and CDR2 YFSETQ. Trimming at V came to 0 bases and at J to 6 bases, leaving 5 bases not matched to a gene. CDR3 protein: CASSLGTGGLGQPQHF. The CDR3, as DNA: TGCGCCAGCAGCTTGGGGACAGGGGGCCTGGGTCAGCCCCAGCATTTT.

The CDR3 coding sequence is TGTGCCACCGGACAGGGGGTATCGGGGGAGACCCAGTACTTC. Translating gives CATGQGVSGETQYF. The chain is built from TRBV10-3 and TRBJ2-5; 10 nucleotides agree with TRBD1. The CDR3 is 14 amino acids. The V segment lost 10 bases and the J segment 5 bases; nucleotides outside the gene matches: 10. Germline values: CDR1 ENHRY, CDR2 SYGVKD.

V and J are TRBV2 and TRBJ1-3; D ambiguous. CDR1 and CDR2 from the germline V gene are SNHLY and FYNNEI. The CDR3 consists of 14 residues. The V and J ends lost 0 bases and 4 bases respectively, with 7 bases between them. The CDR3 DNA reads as TGTGCCAGCAGTGAAGCGCACAGCGGAAACACCATATATTTT. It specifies CASSEAHSGNTIYF.

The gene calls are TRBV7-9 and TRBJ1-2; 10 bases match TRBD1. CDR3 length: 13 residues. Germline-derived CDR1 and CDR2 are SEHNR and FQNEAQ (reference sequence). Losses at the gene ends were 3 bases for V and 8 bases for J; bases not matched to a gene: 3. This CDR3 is CASSLDRGGGYTF. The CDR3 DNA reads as TGTGCCAGCAGCTTGGACAGGGGGGGAGGCTACACCTTC.

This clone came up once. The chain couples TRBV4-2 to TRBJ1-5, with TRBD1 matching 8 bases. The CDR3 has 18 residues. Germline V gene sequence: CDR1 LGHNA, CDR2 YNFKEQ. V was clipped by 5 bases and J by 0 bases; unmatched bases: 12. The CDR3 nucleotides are TGTGCCAGCAGCGATCCCGGGACAGGTCATTTTAGCAATCAGCCCCAGCATTTT. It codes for CASSDPGTGHFSNQPQHF.

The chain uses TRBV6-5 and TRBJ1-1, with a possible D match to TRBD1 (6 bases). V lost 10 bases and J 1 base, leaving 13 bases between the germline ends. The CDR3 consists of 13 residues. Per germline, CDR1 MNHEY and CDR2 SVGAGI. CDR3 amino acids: CAIRRGANTEAFF. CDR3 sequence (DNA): TGTGCCATCCGGAGGGGGGCGAACACTGAAGCTTTCTTT.